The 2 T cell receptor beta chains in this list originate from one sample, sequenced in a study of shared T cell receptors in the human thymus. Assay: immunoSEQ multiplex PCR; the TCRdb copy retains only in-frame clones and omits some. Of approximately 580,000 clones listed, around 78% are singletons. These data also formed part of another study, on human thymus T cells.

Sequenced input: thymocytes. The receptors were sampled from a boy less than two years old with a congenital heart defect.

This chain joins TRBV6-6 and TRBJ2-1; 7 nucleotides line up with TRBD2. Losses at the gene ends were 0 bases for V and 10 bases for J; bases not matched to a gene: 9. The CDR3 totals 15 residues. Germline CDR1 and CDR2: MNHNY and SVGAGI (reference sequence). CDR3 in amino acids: CASSYSGRERGEQFF. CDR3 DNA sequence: TGTGCCAGCAGTTACTCGGGGCGGGAGCGAGGGGAGCAGTTCTTC.

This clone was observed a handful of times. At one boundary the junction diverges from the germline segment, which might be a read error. The CDR3 nucleotides are TGTGCCAGCAGCTTATGGGGCGGTCATTTT. This translates into CASSLWGGHF. The chain is built from TRBV7-6 and TRBJ1-1, with D possibly being TRBD1 (5 bases). The CDR3 consists of 10 residues. The germline V gene has CDR1 SGHVS and CDR2 FNYEAQ.